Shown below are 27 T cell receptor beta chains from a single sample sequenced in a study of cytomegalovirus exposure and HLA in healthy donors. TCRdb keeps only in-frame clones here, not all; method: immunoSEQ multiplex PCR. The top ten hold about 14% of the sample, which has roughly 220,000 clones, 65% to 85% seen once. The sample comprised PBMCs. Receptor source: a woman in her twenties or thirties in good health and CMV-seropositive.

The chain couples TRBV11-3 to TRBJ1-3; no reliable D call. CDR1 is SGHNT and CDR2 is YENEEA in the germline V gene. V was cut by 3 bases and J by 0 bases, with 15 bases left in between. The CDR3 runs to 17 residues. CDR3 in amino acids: CASSFRTDYTSGNTIYF. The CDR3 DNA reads TGTGCCAGCAGCTTCAGGACGGATTACACCTCTGGAAACACCATATATTTT.

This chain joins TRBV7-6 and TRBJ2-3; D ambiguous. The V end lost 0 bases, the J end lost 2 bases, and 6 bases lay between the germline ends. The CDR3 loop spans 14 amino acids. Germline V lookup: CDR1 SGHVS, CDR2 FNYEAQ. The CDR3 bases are TGTGCCAGCAGCTTAGCGGGCGACACAGATACGCAGTATTTT. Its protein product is CASSLAGDTDTQYF.

The CDR3 is CASTKDRAGNTEAFF. CDR3 nucleotides: TGTGCCAGCACCAAGGACAGGGCTGGCAACACTGAAGCTTTCTTT. This sequence joins TRBV27 and TRBJ1-1, with 8 bases fitting TRBD1. The germline CDR1 and CDR2 sequences are MNHEY and SMNVEV (reference sequence). V shed 7 bases and J 2 bases; nucleotides not matched to a gene: 9. CDR3 size: 15 residues.

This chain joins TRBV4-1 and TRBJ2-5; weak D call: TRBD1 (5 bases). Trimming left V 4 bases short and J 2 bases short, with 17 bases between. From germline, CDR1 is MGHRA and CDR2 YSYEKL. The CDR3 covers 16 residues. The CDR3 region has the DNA TGCGCCAGCAGCCCCCGAATGTCGACAGCACAAGAGACCCAGTACTTC. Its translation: CASSPRMSTAQETQYF.

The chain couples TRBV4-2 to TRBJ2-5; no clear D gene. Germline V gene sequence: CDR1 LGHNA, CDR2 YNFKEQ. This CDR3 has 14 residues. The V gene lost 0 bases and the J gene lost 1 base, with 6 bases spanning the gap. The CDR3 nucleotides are TGTGCCAGCAGCCAAGAATTGCGCCAAGAGACCCAGTACTTC. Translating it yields CASSQELRQETQYF.

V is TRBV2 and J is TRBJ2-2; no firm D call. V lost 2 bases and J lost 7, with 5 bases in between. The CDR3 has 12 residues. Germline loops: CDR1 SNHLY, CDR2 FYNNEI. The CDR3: CASSEFIGELFF. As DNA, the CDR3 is TGTGCCAGCAGTGAATTTATCGGGGAGCTGTTTTTT.

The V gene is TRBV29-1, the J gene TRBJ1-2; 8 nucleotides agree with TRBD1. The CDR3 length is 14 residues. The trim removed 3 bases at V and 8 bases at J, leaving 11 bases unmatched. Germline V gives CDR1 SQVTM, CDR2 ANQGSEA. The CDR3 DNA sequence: TGCAGCGTTGAGCCCCTAGGACAGGGAGGAGGCTACACCTTC. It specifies CSVEPLGQGGGYTF.

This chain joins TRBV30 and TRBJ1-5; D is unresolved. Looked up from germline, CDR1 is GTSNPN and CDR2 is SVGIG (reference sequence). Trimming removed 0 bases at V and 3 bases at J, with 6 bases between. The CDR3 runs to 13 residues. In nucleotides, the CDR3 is TGTGCCTGGAGTGTACAGATCAATCAGCCCCAGCATTTT. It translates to CAWSVQINQPQHF.

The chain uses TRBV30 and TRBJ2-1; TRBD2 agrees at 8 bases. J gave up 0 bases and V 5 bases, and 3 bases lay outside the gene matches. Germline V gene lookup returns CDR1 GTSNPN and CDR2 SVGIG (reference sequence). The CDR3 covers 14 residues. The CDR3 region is CAWSREGSYNEQFF. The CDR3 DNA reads TGTGCCTGGTCCCGGGAGGGCTCCTACAATGAGCAGTTCTTC.

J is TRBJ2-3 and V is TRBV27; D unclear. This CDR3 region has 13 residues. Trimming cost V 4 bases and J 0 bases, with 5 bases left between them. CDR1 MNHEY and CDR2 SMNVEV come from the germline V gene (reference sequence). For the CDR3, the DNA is TGTGCCAGCAGTTGGTCAAGCACAGATACGCAGTATTTT. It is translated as CASSWSSTDTQYF.

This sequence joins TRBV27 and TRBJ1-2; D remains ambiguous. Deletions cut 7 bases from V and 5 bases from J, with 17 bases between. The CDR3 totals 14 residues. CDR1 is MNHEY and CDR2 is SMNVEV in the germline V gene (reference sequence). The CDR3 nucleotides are TGTGCCAGCACTAGGACGGCCACCTCTTATGGCTACACCTTC. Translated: CASTRTATSYGYTF.

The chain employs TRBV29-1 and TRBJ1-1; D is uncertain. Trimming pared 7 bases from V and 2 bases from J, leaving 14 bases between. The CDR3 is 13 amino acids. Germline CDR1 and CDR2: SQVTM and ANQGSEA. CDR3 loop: CSAARQENTEAFF. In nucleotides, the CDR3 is TGCAGCGCCGCGAGGCAGGAAAACACTGAAGCTTTCTTT. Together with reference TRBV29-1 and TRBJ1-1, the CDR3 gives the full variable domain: SAVISQKPSRDICQRGTSLTIQCQVDSQVTMMFWYRQQPGQSLTLIATANQGSEATYESGFVIDKFPISRPNLTFSTLTVSNMSPEDSSIYLCSAARQENTEAFFGQGTRLTVV.

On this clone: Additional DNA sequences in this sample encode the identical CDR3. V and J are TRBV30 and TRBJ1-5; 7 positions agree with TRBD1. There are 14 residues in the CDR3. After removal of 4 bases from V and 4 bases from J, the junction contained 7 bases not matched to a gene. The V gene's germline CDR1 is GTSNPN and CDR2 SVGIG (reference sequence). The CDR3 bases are TGTGCCTGGACCCCGGGACAGAGTAATCAGCCCCAGCATTTT. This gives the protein CAWTPGQSNQPQHF.

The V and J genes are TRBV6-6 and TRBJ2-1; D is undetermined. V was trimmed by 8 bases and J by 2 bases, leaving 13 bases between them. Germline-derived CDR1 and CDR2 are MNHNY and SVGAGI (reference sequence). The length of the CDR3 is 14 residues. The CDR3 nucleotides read TGTGCCAGCGGGATTGGAAACCCCTACAATGAGCAGTTCTTC. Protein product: CASGIGNPYNEQFF.

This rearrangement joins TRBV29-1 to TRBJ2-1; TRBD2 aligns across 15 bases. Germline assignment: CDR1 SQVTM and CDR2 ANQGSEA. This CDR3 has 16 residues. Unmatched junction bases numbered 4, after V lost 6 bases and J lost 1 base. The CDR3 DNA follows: TGCAGCGTCCTTGGACTAGCGGGAGGGTCCTACAATGAGCAGTTCTTC. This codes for CSVLGLAGGSYNEQFF.

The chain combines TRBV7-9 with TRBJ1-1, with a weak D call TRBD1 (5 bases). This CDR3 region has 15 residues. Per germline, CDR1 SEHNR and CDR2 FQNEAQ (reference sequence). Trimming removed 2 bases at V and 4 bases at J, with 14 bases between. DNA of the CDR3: TGTGCCAGCAGCTTACTGCAGGGAGGGGTCACTGAAGCTTTCTTT. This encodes CASSLLQGGVTEAFF. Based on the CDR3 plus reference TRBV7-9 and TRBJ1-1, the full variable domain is DTGVSQNPRHKITKRGQNVTFRCDPISEHNRLYWYRQTLGQGPEFLTYFQNEAQLEKSRLLSDRFSAERPKGSFSTLEIQRTEQGDSAMYLCASSLLQGGVTEAFFGQGTRLTVV.

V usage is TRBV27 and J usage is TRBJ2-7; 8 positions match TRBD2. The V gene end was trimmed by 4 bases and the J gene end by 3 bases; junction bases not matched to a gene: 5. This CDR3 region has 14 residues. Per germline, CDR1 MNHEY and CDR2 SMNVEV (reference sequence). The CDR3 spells CASSSLAGIYEQYF. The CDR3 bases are TGTGCCAGCAGTTCCCTAGCGGGCATCTACGAGCAGTACTTC.

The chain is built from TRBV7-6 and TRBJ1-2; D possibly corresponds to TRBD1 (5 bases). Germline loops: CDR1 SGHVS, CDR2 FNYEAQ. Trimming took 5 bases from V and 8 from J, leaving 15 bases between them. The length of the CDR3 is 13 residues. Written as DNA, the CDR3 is TGTGCCAGCAGCCCTAGTCACGGGGGAGGCTACACCTTC. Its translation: CASSPSHGGGYTF.

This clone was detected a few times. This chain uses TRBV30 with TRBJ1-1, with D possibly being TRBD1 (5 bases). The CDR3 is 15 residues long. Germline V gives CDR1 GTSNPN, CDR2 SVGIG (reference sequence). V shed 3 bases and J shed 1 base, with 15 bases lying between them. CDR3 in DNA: TGTGCCTGGAGCCCCCCACAGGTTGGGAACACTGAAGCTTTCTTT. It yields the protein CAWSPPQVGNTEAFF.

CDR3 DNA sequence: TGTGCCAGCAGCTACGGGACTAGCGGGACAGATACGCAGTATTTT. This translates into CASSYGTSGTDTQYF. This sequence joins TRBV5-6 and TRBJ2-3; 12 nucleotides match TRBD2. V was clipped by 3 bases and J by 3 bases; unmatched bases: 2. The CDR3 contains 15 residues. Germline V gene sequence: CDR1 SGHDT, CDR2 YYEEEE.

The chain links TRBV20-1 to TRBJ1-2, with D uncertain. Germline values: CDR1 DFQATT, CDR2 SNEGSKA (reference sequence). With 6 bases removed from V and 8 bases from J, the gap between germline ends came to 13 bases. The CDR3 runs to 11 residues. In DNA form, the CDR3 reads TGCAGTGCAACCGCGGGTTACGGCTACACCTTC. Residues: CSATAGYGYTF.

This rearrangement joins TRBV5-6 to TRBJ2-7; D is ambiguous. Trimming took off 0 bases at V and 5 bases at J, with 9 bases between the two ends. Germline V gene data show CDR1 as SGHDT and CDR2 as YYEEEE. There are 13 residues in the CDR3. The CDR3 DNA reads TGTGCCAGCAGCTTGGAGCCGGACCACGAGCAGTACTTC. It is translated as CASSLEPDHEQYF.

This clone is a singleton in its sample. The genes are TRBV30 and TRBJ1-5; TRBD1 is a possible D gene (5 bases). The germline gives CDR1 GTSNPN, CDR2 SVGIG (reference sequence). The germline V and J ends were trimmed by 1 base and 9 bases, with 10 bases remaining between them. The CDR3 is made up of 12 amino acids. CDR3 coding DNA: TGTGCCTGGAGTGATCCGGGGGGGCCCCAGCATTTT. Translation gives CAWSDPGGPQHF.

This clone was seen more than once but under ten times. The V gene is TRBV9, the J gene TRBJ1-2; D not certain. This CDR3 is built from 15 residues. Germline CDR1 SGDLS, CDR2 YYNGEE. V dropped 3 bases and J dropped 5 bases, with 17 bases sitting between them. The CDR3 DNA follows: TGTGCCAGCAGCGACGGGCGCAACAGCTTTTATGGCTACACCTTC. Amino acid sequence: CASSDGRNSFYGYTF. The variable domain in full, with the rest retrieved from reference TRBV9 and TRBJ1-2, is DSGVTQTPKHLITATGQRVTLRCSPRSGDLSVYWYQQSLDQGLQFLIQYYNGEERAKGNILERFSAQQFPDLHSELNLSSLELGDSALYFCASSDGRNSFYGYTFGSGTRLTVV.

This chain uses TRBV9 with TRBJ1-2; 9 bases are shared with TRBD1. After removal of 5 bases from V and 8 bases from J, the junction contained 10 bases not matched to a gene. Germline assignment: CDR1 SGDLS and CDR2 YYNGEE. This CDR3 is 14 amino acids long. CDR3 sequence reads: CASSGGTGTSGYTF. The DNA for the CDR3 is TGTGCCAGCAGTGGAGGGACAGGGACATCGGGCTACACCTTC.

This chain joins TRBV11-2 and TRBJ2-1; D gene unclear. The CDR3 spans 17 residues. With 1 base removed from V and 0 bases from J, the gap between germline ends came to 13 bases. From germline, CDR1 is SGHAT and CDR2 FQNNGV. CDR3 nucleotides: TGTGCCAGCAGCTTAGGAACCCGCCCAGACTCCTACAATGAGCAGTTCTTC. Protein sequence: CASSLGTRPDSYNEQFF.

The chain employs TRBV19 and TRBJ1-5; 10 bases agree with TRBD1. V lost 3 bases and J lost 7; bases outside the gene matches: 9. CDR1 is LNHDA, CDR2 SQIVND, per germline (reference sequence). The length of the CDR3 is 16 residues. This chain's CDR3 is CASSIDRGQNMQPQHF. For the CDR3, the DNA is TGTGCCAGTAGTATCGACAGGGGGCAAAATATGCAGCCCCAGCATTTT.